This TCR beta chain derives from a study of cytomegalovirus exposure and HLA in healthy donors. V lost 4 bases to trimming and J lost 3 bases; unmatched junction nucleotides: 6. There are 15 residues in the CDR3. Germline-derived CDR1 and CDR2 are SGHRS and YFSETQ. Only in-frame clones appear in the TCRdb table, and some are missing; sequencing was by immunoSEQ multiplex PCR. The data contain over 110,000 clones, approximately 86% of them singletons. V usage is TRBV5-1 and J usage is TRBJ1-4; 7 bases line up with TRBD1. Sequenced sample: PBMCs. The receptor comes from a man aged 18 to 35 in good health and CMV-seropositive. The CDR3 sequence is CASSPRQGPNEKLFF. CDR3 bases: TGCGCCAGCAGCCCTCGACAGGGCCCTAATGAAAAACTGTTTTTT.